The source of this T cell receptor (beta chain) is a study of blood T cell repertoires in COVID-19. Study-wide context: The samples span acute and convalescent COVID-19 from the United States, Italy and Spain. PBMCs, B-cell-depleted T cells, or T cells were the source of the cDNA or gDNA that made up the material.

Original processing methods: Scientists estimated how many nucleated cells there were by amplifying reference gene primers. Sequencing was performed with immunoSEQ multiplex PCR; in TCRdb, only in-frame clones are kept and a portion is missing. Clone size and the V and J calls come from that table; the DNA yielded D and trimming. Counted here are 170,000 or so clones, around 79% occurring once; the ten biggest clones make up approximately 26%. Trimming cost V 7 bases and J 4 bases; bases outside gene matches: 1. The CDR3 loop spans 13 amino acids. CDR1 and CDR2 (germline): SGHRS, YFSETQ. Sequencing was done on a sample of peripheral blood. This chain joins TRBV5-1 and TRBJ2-7; TRBD2 agrees at 14 bases. This clonotype was sampled from a woman in her seventies with acute or convalescent COVID-19. The CDR3 bases are TGCGCCAGCGGACTAGCGGGAGGATACGAGCAGTACTTC. This encodes CASGLAGGYEQYF.